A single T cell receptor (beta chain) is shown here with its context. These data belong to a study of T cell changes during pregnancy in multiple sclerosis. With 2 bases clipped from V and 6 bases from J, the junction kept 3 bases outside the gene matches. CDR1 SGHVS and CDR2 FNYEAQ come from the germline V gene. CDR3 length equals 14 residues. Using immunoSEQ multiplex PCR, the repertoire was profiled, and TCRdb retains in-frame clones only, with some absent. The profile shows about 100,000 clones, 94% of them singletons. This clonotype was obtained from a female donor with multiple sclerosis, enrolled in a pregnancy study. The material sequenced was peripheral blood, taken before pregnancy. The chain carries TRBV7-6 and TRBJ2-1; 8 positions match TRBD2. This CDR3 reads CASSLPGGGNEQFF. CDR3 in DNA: TGTGCCAGCAGCTTACCGGGAGGGGGCAATGAGCAGTTCTTC. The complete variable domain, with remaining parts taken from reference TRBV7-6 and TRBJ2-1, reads GAGVSQSPRYKVTKRGQDVALRCDPISGHVSLYWYRQALGQGPEFLTYFNYEAQQDKSGLPNDRFSAERPEGSISTLTIQRTEQRDSAMYRCASSLPGGGNEQFFGPGTRLTVL.